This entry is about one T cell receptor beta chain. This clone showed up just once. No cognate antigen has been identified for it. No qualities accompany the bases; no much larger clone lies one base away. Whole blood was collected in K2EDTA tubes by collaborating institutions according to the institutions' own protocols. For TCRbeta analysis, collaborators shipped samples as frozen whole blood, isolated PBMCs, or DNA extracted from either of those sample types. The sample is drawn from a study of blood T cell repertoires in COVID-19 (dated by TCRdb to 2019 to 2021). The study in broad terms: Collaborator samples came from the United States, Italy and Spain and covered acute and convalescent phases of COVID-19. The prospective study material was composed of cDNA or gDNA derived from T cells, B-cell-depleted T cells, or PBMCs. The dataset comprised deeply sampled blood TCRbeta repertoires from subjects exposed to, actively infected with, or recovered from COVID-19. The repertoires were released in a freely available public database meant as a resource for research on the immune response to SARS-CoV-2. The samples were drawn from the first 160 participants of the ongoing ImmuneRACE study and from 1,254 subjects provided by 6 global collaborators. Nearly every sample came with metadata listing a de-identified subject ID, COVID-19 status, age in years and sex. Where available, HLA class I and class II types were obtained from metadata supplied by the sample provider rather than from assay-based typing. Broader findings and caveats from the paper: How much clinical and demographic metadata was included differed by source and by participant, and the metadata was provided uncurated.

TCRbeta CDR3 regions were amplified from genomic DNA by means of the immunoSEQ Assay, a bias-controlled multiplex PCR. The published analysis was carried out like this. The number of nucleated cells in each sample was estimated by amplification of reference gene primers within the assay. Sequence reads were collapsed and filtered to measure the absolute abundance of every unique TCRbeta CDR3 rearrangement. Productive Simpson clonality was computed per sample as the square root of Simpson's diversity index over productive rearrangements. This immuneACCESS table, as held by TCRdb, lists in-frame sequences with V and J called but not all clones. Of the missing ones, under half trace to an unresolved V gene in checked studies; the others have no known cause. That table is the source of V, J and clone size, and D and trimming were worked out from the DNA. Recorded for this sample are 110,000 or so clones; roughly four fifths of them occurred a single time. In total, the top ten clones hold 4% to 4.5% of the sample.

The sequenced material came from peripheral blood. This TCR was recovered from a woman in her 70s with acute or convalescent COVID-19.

At the DNA level, the sequence is TGTGCCAGCAGCCAATTGGGACAGGGGGGTTCACCCCTCCACTTT. This yields the protein CASSQLGQGGSPLHF. The sequence joins TRBV16 to TRBJ1-6; 11 central bases correspond to TRBD1. The CDR3 contains 15 residues, cysteine and phenylalanine counted. CDR3 DNA is the only sequence kept; it has 45 bases, read in frame from the first base. From V the trimming removes 1 base and from J it removes 9 bases, while the gene matches leave 2 bases of the junction unaccounted for. According to the germline V gene, CDR1 reads KGHSY and CDR2 reads FQNENV.